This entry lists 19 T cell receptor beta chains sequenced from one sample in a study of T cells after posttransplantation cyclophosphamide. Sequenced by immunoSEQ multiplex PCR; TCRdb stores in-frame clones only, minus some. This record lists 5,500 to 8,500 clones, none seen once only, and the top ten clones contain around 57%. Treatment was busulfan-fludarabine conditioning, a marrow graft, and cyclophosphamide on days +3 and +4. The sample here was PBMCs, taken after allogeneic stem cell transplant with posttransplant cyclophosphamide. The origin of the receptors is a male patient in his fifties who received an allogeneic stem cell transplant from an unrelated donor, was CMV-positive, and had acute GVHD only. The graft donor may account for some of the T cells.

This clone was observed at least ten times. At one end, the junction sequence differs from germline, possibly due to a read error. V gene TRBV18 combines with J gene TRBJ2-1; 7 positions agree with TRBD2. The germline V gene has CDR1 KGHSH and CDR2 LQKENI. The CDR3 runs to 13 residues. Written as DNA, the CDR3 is TGTGCCAGCTCACCGGGACTATACAATGGGCAGTTCTTC. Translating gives CASSPGLYNGQFF. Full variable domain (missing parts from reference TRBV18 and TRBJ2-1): NAGVMQNPRHLVRRRGQEARLRCSPMKGHSHVYWYRQLPEEGLKFMVYLQKENIIDESGMPKERFSAEFPKEGPSILRIQQVVRGDSAAYFCASSPGLYNGQFFGPGTRLTVL.

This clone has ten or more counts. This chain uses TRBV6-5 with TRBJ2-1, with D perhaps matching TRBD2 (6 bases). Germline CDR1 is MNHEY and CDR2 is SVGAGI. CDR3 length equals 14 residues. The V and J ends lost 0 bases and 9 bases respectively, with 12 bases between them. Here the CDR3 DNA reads TGTGCCAGCAGTTACTCGCCGGGAGATCGTGAGCAGTTCTTC. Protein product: CASSYSPGDREQFF.

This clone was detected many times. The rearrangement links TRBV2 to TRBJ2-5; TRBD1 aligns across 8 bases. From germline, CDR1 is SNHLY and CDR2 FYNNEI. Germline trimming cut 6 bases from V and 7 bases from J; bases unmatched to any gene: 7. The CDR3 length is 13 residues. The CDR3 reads CASRLGQGGTQYF. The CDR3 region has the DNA TGTGCCAGCAGGCTCGGACAGGGTGGGACCCAGTACTTC.

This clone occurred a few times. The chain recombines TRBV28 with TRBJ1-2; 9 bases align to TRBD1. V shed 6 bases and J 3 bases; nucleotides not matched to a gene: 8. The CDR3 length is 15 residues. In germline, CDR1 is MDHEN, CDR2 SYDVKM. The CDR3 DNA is TGTGCCAGCAGCCCTGGACAGGGGCCCGACTATGGCTACACCTTC. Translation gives CASSPGQGPDYGYTF.

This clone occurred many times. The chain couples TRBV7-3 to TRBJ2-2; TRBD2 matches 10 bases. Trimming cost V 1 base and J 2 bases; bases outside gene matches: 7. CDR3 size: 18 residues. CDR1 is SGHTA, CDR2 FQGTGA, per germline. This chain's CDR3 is CASSLKSRTSGNTGELFF. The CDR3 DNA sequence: TGTGCCAGCAGCTTAAAATCCCGGACTAGCGGTAACACCGGGGAGCTGTTTTTT.

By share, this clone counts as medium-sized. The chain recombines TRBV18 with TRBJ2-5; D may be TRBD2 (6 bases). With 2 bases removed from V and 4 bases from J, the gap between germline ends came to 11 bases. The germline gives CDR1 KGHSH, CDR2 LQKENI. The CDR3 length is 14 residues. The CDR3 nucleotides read TGTGCCAGCTCACCAGGACGGGGAGGAGAGACCCAGTACTTC. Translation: CASSPGRGGETQYF.

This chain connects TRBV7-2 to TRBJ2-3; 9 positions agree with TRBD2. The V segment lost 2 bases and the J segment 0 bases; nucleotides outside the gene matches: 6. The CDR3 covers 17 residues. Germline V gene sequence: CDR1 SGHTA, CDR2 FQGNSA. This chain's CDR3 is CASSLWASGVSTDTQYF. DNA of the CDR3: TGTGCCAGCAGCTTATGGGCTAGCGGGGTGAGCACAGATACGCAGTATTTT.

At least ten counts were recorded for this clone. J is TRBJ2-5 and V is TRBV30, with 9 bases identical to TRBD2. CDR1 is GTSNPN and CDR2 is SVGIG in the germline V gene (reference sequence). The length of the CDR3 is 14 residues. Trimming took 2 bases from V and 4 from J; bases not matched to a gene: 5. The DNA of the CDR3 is TGTGCCTGGAGTAGTAGCGGGGGCCGAGAGACCCAGTACTTC. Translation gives CAWSSSGGRETQYF.

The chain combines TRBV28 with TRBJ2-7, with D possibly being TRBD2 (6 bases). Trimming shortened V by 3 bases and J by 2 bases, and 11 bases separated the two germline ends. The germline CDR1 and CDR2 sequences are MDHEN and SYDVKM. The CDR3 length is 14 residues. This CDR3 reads CASSLRDFTYEQYF. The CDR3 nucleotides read TGTGCCAGCAGTTTGAGGGACTTCACCTACGAGCAGTACTTC.

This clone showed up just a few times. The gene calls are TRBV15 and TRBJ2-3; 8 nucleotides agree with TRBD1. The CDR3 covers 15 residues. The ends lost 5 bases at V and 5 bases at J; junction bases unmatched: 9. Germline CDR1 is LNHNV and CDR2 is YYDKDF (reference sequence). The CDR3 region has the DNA TGTGCCACCAGCCTACCAGGGGGCCGGGAAGATACGCAGTATTTT. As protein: CATSLPGGREDTQYF.

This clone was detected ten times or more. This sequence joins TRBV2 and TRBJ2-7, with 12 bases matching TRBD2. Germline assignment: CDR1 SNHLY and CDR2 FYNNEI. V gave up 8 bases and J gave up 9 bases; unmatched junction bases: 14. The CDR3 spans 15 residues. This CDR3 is CASDPKGLAGIGQYF. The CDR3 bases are TGTGCCAGCGACCCGAAAGGACTAGCGGGAATAGGGCAGTACTTC.

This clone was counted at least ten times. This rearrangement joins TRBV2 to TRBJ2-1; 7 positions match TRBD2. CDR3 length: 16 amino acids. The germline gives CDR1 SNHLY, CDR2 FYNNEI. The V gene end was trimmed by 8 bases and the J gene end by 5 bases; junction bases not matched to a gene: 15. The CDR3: CASQLSGLVGDNEQFF. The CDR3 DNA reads TGTGCCAGCCAACTATCAGGACTAGTAGGTGACAATGAGCAGTTCTTC. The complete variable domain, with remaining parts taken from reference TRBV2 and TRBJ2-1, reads EPEVTQTPSHQVTQMGQEVILRCVPISNHLYFYWYRQILGQKVEFLVSFYNNEISEKSEIFDDQFSVERPDGSNFTLKIRSTKLEDSAMYFCASQLSGLVGDNEQFFGPGTRLTVL.

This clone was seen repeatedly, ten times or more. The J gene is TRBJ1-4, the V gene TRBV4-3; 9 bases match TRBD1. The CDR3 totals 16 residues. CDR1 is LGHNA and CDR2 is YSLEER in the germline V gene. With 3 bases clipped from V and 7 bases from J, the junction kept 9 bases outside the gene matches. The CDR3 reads CASSQETGTGREKLFF. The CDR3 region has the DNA TGCGCCAGCAGCCAGGAGACCGGGACAGGGCGTGAAAAACTGTTTTTT.

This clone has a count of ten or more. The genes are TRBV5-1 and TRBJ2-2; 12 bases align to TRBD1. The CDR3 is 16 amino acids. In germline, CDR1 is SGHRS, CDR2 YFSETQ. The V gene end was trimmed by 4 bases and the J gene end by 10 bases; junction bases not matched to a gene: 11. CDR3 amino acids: CASSRAGTGGEVELFF. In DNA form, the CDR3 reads TGCGCCAGCAGCAGGGCCGGGACAGGGGGCGAAGTGGAGCTGTTTTTT.

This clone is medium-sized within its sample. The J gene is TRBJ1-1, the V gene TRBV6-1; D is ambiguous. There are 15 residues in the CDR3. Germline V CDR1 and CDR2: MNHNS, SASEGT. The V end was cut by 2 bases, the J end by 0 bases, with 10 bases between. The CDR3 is CASSEWAGLNTEAFF. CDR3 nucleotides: TGTGCCAGCAGTGAATGGGCTGGCTTGAACACTGAAGCTTTCTTT.

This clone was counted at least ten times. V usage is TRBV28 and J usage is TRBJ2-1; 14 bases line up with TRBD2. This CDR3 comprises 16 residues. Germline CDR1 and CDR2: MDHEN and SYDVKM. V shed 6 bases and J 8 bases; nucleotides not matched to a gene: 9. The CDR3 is CASSTPGTSGSDEQFF. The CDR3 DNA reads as TGTGCCAGCAGCACCCCCGGGACTAGCGGGAGTGATGAGCAGTTCTTC. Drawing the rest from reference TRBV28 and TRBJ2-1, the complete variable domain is DVKVTQSSRYLVKRTGEKVFLECVQDMDHENMFWYRQDPGLGLRLIYFSYDVKMKEKGDIPEGYSVSREKKERFSLILESASTNQTSMYLCASSTPGTSGSDEQFFGPGTRLTVL.

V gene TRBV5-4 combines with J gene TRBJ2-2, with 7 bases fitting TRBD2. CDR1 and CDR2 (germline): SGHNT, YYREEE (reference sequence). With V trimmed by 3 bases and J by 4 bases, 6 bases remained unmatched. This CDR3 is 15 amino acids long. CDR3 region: CASSSKRGGTGELFF. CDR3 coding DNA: TGTGCCAGCAGCTCTAAGCGGGGAGGCACCGGGGAGCTGTTTTTT.

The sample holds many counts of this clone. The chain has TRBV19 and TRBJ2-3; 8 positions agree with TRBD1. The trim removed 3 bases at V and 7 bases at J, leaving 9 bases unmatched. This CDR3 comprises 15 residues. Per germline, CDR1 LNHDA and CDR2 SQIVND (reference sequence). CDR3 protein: CASSIAGTGLNTQYF. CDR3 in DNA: TGTGCCAGTAGTATCGCCGGGACAGGTTTGAATACGCAGTATTTT.

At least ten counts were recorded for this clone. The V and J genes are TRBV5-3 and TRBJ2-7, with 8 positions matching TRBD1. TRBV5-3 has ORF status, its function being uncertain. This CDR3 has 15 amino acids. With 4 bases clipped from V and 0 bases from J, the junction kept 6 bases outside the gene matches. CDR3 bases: TGTGCCAGAAGCATGTGGACAGGGCGCTCCTACGAGCAGTACTTC. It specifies CARSMWTGRSYEQYF.